This T cell receptor (beta chain) was documented in a study of T-cell reconstitution after alpha-beta-depleted transplantation in children. About this clonotype: Its specificity is unknown.

Trimming took off 8 bases at V and 15 bases at J, with 20 bases between the two ends. This CDR3 contains 12 residues. CDR1 MNHEY and CDR2 SVGEGT come from the germline V gene. A TCRbeta library incorporating unique molecular identifiers was prepared. TCRdb itself ran the PCR reads through MiXCR, one entry per CDR3 protein. The repertoire holds some 830,000 distinct CDR3 sequences, with roughly 15% as singletons. General observations from the study: T-cell numbers and diversity one year post-transplant derived largely from freshly generated T cells.

The chain joins TRBV6-2 or TRBV6-3 to TRBJ2-1; D is undetermined. The receptor was isolated from a male patient under 18 who had a stem cell transplant for acute lymphoblastic leukemia, so the T cells may come from the graft donor. Sequencing was performed on PBMCs, mostly from graft donor cells, taken 360 days after TCRalphabeta/CD19-depleted stem cell transplant. CDR3 DNA: TGTGCCAGCGGGCCCAGGACGGCCGATAGGTTCTTC. Translating gives CASGPRTADRFF.